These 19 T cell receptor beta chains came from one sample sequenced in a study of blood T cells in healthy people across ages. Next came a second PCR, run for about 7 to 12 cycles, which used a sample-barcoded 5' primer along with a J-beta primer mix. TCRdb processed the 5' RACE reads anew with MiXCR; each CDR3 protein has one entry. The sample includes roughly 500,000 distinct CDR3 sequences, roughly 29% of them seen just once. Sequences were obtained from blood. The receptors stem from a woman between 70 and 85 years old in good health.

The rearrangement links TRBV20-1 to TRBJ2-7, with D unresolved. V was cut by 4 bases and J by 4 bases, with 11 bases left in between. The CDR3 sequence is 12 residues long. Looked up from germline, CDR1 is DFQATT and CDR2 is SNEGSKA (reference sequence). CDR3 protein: CSATISGYEQYF. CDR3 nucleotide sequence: TGCAGTGCTACTATTTCAGGTTACGAGCAGTACTTC.

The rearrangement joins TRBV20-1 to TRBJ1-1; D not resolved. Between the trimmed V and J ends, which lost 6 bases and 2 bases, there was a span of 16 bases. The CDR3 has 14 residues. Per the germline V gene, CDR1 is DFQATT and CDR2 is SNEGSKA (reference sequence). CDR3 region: CSATQTLRNTEAFF. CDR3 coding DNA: TGCAGTGCGACCCAGACACTCCGCAACACTGAAGCTTTCTTT.

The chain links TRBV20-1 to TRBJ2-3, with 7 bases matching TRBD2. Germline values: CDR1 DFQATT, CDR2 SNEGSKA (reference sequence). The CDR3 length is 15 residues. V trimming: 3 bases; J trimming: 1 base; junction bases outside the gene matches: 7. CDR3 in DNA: TGCAGTGCTAGTATTATGGCGGGGGGCACAGATACGCAGTATTTT. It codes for CSASIMAGGTDTQYF.

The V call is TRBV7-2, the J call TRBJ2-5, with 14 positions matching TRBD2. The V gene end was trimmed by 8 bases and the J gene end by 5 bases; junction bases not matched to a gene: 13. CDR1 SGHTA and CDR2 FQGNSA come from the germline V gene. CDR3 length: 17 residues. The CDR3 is CASGLGRLAGGLETQYF. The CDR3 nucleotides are TGTGCCAGCGGTTTAGGCCGACTAGCGGGGGGGCTTGAGACCCAGTACTTC.

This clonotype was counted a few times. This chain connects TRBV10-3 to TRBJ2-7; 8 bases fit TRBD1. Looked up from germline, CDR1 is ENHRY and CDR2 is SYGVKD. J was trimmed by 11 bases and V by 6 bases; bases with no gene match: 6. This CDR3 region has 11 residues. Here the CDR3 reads CAISSGQVEYF. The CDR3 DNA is TGTGCCATCAGCTCGGGACAGGTGGAGTACTTC.

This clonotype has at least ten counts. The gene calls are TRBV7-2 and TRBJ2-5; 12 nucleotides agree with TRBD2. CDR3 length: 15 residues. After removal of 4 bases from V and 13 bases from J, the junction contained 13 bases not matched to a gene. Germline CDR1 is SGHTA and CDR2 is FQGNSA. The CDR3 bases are TGTGCCAGCAGCTCCTTGACTAGCGGGGGCCTTCCTCTGTACTTC. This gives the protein CASSSLTSGGLPLYF.

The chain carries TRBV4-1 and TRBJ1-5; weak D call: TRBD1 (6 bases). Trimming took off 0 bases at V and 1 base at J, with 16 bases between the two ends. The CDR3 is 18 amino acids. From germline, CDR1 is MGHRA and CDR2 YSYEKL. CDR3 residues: CASSQESSRGASNQPQHF. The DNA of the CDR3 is TGCGCCAGCAGCCAAGAAAGTAGTAGGGGGGCGAGCAATCAGCCCCAGCATTTT.

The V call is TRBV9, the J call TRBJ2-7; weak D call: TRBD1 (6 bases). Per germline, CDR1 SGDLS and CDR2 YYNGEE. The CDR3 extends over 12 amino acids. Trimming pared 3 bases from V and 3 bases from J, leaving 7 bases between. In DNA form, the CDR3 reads TGTGCCAGCAGCGCGGACAGCTACGAGCAGTACTTC. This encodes CASSADSYEQYF.

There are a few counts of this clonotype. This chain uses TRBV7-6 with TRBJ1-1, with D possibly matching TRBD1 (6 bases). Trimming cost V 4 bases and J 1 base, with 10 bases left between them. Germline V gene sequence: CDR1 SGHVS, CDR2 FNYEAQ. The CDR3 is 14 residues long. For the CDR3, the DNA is TGTGCCAGCAGCTCCCAGACAGGGAACACTGAAGCTTTCTTT. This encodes CASSSQTGNTEAFF.

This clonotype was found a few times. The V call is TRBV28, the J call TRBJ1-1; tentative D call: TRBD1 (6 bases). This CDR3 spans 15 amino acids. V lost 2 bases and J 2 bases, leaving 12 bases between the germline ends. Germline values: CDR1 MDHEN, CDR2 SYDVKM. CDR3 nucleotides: TGTGCCAGCAGTTTAGGGGGGGCGTCAAACACTGAAGCTTTCTTT. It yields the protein CASSLGGASNTEAFF.

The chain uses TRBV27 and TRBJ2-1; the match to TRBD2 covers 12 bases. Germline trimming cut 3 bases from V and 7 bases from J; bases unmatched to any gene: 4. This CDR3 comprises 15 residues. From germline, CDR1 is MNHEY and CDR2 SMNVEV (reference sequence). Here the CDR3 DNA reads TGTGCCAGCAGTTTGCCTAGCGGGGGGGGTAATGAGCAGTTCTTC. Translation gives CASSLPSGGGNEQFF.

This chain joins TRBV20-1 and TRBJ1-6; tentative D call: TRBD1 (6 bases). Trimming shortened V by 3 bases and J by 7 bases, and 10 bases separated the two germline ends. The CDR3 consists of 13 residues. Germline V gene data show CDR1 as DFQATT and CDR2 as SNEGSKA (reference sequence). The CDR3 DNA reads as TGCAGTGCTAGTTGGGACAACAATTCACCCCTCCACTTT. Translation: CSASWDNNSPLHF.

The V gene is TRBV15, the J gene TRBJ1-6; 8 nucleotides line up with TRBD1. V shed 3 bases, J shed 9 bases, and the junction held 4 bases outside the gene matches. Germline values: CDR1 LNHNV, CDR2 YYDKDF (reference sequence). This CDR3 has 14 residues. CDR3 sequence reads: CATSSRTGISPLHF. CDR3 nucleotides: TGTGCCACCAGCAGTAGGACAGGGATTTCACCCCTCCACTTT. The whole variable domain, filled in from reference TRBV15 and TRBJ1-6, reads DAMVIQNPRYQVTQFGKPVTLSCSQTLNHNVMYWYQQKSSQAPKLLFHYYDKDFNNEADTPDNFQSRRPNTSFCFLDIRSPGLGDTAMYLCATSSRTGISPLHFGNGTRLTVT.

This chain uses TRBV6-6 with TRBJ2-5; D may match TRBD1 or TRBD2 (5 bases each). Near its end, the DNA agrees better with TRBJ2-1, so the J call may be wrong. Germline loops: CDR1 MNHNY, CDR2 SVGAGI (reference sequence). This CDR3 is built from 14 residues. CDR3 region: CASLGTSSYNEQFF. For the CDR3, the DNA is TGTGCCAGCCTGGGGACCTCCTCCTACAATGAGCAGTTCTTC.

CDR3 residues: CASSEYSRSNEQYF. The CDR3 DNA sequence: TGTGCCAGCAGTGAATACTCCCGGTCCAACGAGCAGTACTTC. The V call is TRBV25-1, the J call TRBJ2-5; no clear D. TRBJ2-7 explains the end of the DNA better; the J call may be wrong. The length of the CDR3 is 14 residues. Germline assignment: CDR1 MGHDK and CDR2 SYGVNS.

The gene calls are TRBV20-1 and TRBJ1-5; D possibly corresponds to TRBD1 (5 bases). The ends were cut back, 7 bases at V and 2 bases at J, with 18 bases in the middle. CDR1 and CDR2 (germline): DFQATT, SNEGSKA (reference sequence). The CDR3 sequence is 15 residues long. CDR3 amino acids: CSVTEGEGGNQPQHF. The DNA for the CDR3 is TGCAGTGTGACAGAGGGCGAAGGCGGCAATCAGCCCCAGCATTTT.

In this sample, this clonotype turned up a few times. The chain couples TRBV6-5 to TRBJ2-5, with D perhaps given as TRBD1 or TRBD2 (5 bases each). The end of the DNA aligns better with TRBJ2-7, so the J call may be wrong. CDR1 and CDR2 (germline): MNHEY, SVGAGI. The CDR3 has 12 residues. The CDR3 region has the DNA TGTGCCAGCACGGCAGGGAGCCACGAGCAGTACTTC. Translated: CASTAGSHEQYF.

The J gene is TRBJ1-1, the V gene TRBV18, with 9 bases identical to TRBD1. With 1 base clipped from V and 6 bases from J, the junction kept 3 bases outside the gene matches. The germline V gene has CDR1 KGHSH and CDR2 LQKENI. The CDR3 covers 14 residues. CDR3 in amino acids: CASSPQGQGPEAFF. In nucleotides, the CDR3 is TGTGCCAGCTCACCACAAGGACAGGGGCCTGAAGCTTTCTTT.

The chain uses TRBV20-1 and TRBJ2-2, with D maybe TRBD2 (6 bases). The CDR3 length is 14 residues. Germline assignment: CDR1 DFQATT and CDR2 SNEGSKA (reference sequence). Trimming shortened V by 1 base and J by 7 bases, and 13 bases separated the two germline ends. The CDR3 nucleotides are TGCAGTGCTAGAGGGCGGGGTTCAGGCGGGGAGCTGTTTTTT. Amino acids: CSARGRGSGGELFF.